Listed below are T cell receptor beta chains from one sample, sequenced in a study of T cells after yellow fever vaccination. MiXCR, run by TCRdb on the 5' RACE reads, gives a single entry per CDR3 protein. The sample consists of about 75,000 distinct CDR3 sequences, 7.3% of them appearing once. Sequenced here: CD8+ T cells sorted from PBMCs, sampled around 10 days after the first yellow fever vaccination. These receptor sequences come from a man younger than 30 who received the YFV17D yellow fever vaccine. CDR3s leave out the opening cysteine and the closing phenylalanine or tryptophan. D genes are given only for firm matches.

j_gene: TRBJ2-7
v_gene: TRBV27
d_gene: TRBD1
CDR3aa: ASSQTGAYEQY

j_gene: TRBJ1-3
v_gene: TRBV5-4
d_gene: NA
CDR3aa: ASSPGQSSGNTIY

j_gene: TRBJ2-7
v_gene: TRBV12-3/TRBV12-4
d_gene: NA
CDR3aa: ASSFQGNWNYEQY

j_gene: TRBJ2-3
v_gene: TRBV11-3
d_gene: NA
CDR3aa: ASSPSQVSTDTQY

j_gene: TRBJ2-1
v_gene: TRBV6-1
d_gene: NA
CDR3aa: ASSQEGGSYNEQF

j_gene: TRBJ2-5
v_gene: TRBV6-2/TRBV6-3
d_gene: TRBD1
CDR3aa: ASSYAGTGRETQY

j_gene: TRBJ2-6
v_gene: TRBV4-1
d_gene: NA
CDR3aa: ASSLTAGRSGANVLT

j_gene: TRBJ2-5
v_gene: TRBV4-1
d_gene: TRBD2
CDR3aa: ASSPRLAAGETQY

j_gene: TRBJ2-1
v_gene: TRBV20-1
d_gene: TRBD2
CDR3aa: SVPGTSDYNEQF

j_gene: TRBJ2-1
v_gene: TRBV5-1
d_gene: NA
CDR3aa: ASSLDFGGSYNEQF

j_gene: TRBJ2-1
v_gene: TRBV5-1
d_gene: NA
CDR3aa: ASSLRDGHLSSYNEQF